Presented here are 16 T cell receptor beta chains from one specimen sequenced in a study of identical twins. TCRdb called the 5' RACE reads again in MiXCR, with one record for every CDR3 protein. The sample includes about 660,000 distinct CDR3 sequences, about 9.4% seen only once; the top ten take 0.85% to 1%. These data were also filed under a second study, of yellow fever vaccine responses in identical twins.

The sample comprised PBMCs. All receptors come from a woman younger than 35 in good health.

V is TRBV10-2 and J is TRBJ2-6, with D possibly TRBD2 on 5 matching bases. V was cut by 3 bases and J by 0 bases, with 9 bases left in between. Germline V gene sequence: CDR1 WSHSY, CDR2 SAAADI. There are 16 residues in the CDR3. In DNA, the CDR3 is TGCGCCAGCAGTGAAGTGGACTTCTCTGGGGCCAACGTCCTGACTTTC. Encoded protein: CASSEVDFSGANVLTF.

The V gene is TRBV6-5, the J gene TRBJ1-4, with D hard to call. The CDR3 covers 17 residues. Germline V gene data show CDR1 as MNHEY and CDR2 as SVGAGI. Trimming removed 0 bases at V and 0 bases at J, with 11 bases between. CDR3 in amino acids: CASSYSMGPTTNEKLFF. In DNA form, the CDR3 reads TGTGCCAGCAGTTACTCGATGGGCCCAACAACTAATGAAAAACTGTTTTTT.

In DNA, the CDR3 is TGCGCCACCGGCCAGAGCTCCTACAATGAGCAGTTCTTC. It codes for CATGQSSYNEQFF. V gene TRBV5-1 combines with J gene TRBJ2-1, with no clear D. This CDR3 spans 13 amino acids. The ends were cut back, 9 bases at V and 0 bases at J, with 10 bases in the middle. Germline-derived CDR1 and CDR2 are SGHRS and YFSETQ.

In this sample, this clonotype turned up many times. The rearrangement joins TRBV12-3 or TRBV12-4 to TRBJ2-5; D not resolved. V lost 4 bases, J lost 7 bases, and 7 bases lay in between. The CDR3 has 11 amino acids. The CDR3, as DNA: TGTGCCAGCAGTTCTGTGGGGACCCAGTACTTC. Its translation: CASSSVGTQYF.

In its sample, this clonotype was seen many times. The rearrangement joins TRBV4-3 to TRBJ2-3; 8 bases fit TRBD2. The CDR3 is made up of 16 amino acids. CDR1 is LGHNA and CDR2 is YSLEER in the germline V gene. J gave up 7 bases and V 0 bases, and 9 bases lay outside the gene matches. The DNA for the CDR3 is TGCGCCAGCAGCCAAGATCCCCAAGCGGGAGTTAATACGCAGTATTTT. Amino acid sequence: CASSQDPQAGVNTQYF.

This clonotype was detected a few times. The chain combines TRBV5-6 with TRBJ1-4, with unresolved D. V was trimmed by 4 bases and J by 8 bases, leaving 9 bases between them. The CDR3 loop spans 12 amino acids. The germline gives CDR1 SGHDT, CDR2 YYEEEE. The CDR3 region has the DNA TGTGCCAGCAGCAGAGAGAGCGAAAAACTGTTTTTT. Amino acids: CASSRESEKLFF.

The V gene is TRBV12-3 or TRBV12-4, the J gene TRBJ2-5; TRBD2 aligns across 10 bases. V dropped 4 bases and J dropped 5; count of bases not matched to a gene: 10. The length of the CDR3 is 16 residues. The CDR3: CASSSPAGGNEETQYF. The CDR3 DNA reads TGTGCCAGCAGTTCCCCAGCGGGGGGGAATGAGGAGACCCAGTACTTC.

This clonotype was found a few times. This chain connects TRBV4-1 to TRBJ1-2; tentative D call: TRBD1 (5 bases). Between the trimmed V and J ends, which lost 2 bases and 4 bases, there was a span of 20 bases. Per germline, CDR1 MGHRA and CDR2 YSYEKL. The CDR3 length is 17 residues. CDR3 nucleotide sequence: TGCGCCAGCAGCCAAATGTCCCTCGGCGGGACGTCCTATGGCTACACCTTC. This sequence encodes CASSQMSLGGTSYGYTF.

This clonotype was recorded many times. The chain links TRBV4-2 to TRBJ2-1, with D unclear. The CDR3 extends over 16 amino acids. Germline CDR1 and CDR2: LGHNA and YNFKEQ. Trimming took 3 bases from V and 0 from J, leaving 12 bases between them. The CDR3 nucleotides read TGTGCCAGCAGCCATAGCCCGTCCGTCTCCTACAATGAGCAGTTCTTC. Translation gives CASSHSPSVSYNEQFF.

This clonotype was detected only a few times. The J gene is TRBJ2-7, the V gene TRBV29-1, with 8 bases lining up with TRBD1. The CDR3 is 13 amino acids. Germline lookup yields CDR1 SQVTM and CDR2 ANQGSEA. V was pared by 7 bases and J by 2 bases, with 7 bases of the junction left unmatched. CDR3 amino acids: CSAADREAYEQYF. As DNA, the CDR3 is TGCAGCGCCGCGGACAGGGAAGCCTACGAGCAGTACTTC.

The chain carries TRBV20-1 and TRBJ2-2; 7 bases map to TRBD1. Germline CDR1 reads DFQATT; CDR2 reads SNEGSKA (reference sequence). The V gene end was trimmed by 1 base and the J gene end by 7 bases; junction bases not matched to a gene: 9. The CDR3 contains 15 residues. DNA of the CDR3: TGCAGTGCTAGAGCCGTAGGGGGCGGTCACGGGGAGCTGTTTTTT. Translating gives CSARAVGGGHGELFF.

This clonotype was counted at least ten times. The gene calls are TRBV7-6 and TRBJ2-2, with TRBD2 matching over 8 bases. The junction had 3 bases not matched to a gene; V was cut back by 0 bases and J by 6 bases. Germline V gene data show CDR1 as SGHVS and CDR2 as FNYEAQ. This CDR3 comprises 15 residues. The CDR3 spells CASSLAAGGPGELFF. The CDR3 DNA sequence: TGTGCCAGCAGCTTAGCGGCGGGAGGTCCCGGGGAGCTGTTTTTT.

This chain uses TRBV3-1 with TRBJ1-4; TRBD1 aligns across 9 bases. Looked up from germline, CDR1 is LGHDT and CDR2 is YNNKEL (reference sequence). This CDR3 spans 17 amino acids. Germline trimming cut 2 bases from V and 2 bases from J; bases unmatched to any gene: 6. CDR3 DNA sequence: TGTGCCAGCAGCCAAAAAACAGGGGGCCGTACTAATGAAAAACTGTTTTTT. It is translated as CASSQKTGGRTNEKLFF.

This clonotype was seen a few times. The chain is built from TRBV28 and TRBJ2-5; TRBD2 matches at 8 bases. The CDR3 extends over 15 amino acids. Germline V lookup: CDR1 MDHEN, CDR2 SYDVKM. The V gene end was trimmed by 0 bases and the J gene end by 6 bases; junction bases not matched to a gene: 6. The CDR3 here is CASSLWAGTRQTQYF. The CDR3 DNA is TGTGCCAGCAGTTTATGGGCAGGGACTAGGCAGACCCAGTACTTC. The full variable domain, with the rest looked up from reference TRBV28 and TRBJ2-5, is DVKVTQSSRYLVKRTGEKVFLECVQDMDHENMFWYRQDPGLGLRLIYFSYDVKMKEKGDIPEGYSVSREKKERFSLILESASTNQTSMYLCASSLWAGTRQTQYFGPGTRLLVL.

This clonotype showed up just a few times. This rearrangement joins TRBV12-3 or TRBV12-4 to TRBJ2-3; no reliable D call. The CDR3 is made up of 13 amino acids. Trimming pared 3 bases from V and 6 bases from J, leaving 10 bases between. The CDR3 coding sequence is TGTGCCAGCAGTTTTATTCTTACCGATACGCAGTATTTT. It yields the protein CASSFILTDTQYF.

In this sample, this clonotype turned up a few times. V gene TRBV2 combines with J gene TRBJ2-7; D gene ambiguous. The CDR3 spans 14 residues. V shed 0 bases and J shed 0 bases, with 6 bases lying between them. Germline lookup yields CDR1 SNHLY and CDR2 FYNNEI. As DNA, the CDR3 is TGTGCCAGCAGTGAAGCGGGGTACTCCTACGAGCAGTACTTC. Protein: CASSEAGYSYEQYF. Variable domain in full (rest from reference TRBV2 and TRBJ2-7): EPEVTQTPSHQVTQMGQEVILRCVPISNHLYFYWYRQILGQKVEFLVSFYNNEISEKSEIFDDQFSVERPDGSNFTLKIRSTKLEDSAMYFCASSEAGYSYEQYFGPGTRLTVT.